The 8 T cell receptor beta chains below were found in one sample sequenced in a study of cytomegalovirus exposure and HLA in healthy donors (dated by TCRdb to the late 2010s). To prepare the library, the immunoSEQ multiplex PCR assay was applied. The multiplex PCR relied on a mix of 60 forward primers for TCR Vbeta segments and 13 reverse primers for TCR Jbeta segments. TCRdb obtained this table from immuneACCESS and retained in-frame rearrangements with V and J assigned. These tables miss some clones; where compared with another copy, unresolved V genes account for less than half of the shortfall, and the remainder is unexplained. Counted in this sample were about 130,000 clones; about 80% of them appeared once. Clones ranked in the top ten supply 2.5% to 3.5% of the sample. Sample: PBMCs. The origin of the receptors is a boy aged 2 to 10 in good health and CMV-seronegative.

Here the CDR3 reads CAGRGQTGELFF. As DNA, the CDR3 is TGTGCAGGCAGGGGGCAAACCGGGGAGCTGTTTTTT. This chain joins TRBV6-1 and TRBJ2-2; TRBD1 agrees at 8 bases. This CDR3 is 12 amino acids long. CDR1 is MNHNS, CDR2 SASEGT, per germline.

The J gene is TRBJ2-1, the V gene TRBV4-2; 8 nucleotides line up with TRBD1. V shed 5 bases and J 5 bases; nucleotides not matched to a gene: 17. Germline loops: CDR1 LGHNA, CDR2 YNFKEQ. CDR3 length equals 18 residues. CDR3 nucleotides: TGTGCCAGCAGCTCGACAGGGGATCAAGGTAATTCCCACAATGAGCAGTTCTTC. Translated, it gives CASSSTGDQGNSHNEQFF.

The CDR3 nucleotides read TGTGCCATCAGTGTACAGGGGGGAAACACCATATATTTT. It yields the protein CAISVQGGNTIYF. This chain joins TRBV10-3 and TRBJ1-3, with 7 bases aligning to TRBD1. The CDR3 consists of 13 residues. V was pared by 4 bases and J by 4 bases, with 1 base of the junction left unmatched. Germline CDR1 reads ENHRY; CDR2 reads SYGVKD.

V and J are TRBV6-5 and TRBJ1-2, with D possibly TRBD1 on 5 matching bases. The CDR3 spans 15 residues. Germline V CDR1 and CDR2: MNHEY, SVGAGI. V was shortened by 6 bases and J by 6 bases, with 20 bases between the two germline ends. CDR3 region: CASRDLGDGADGYTF. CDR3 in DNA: TGTGCCAGCAGGGACCTAGGGGATGGAGCTGATGGCTACACCTTC.

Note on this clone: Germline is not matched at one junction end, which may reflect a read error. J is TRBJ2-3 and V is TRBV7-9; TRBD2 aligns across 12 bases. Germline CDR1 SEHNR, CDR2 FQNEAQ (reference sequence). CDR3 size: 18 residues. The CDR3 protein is CSSSLALAGGPNTDTQYF. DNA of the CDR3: TGTTCCAGCAGCTTAGCCCTAGCGGGGGGGCCAAACACAGATACGCAGTATTTT.

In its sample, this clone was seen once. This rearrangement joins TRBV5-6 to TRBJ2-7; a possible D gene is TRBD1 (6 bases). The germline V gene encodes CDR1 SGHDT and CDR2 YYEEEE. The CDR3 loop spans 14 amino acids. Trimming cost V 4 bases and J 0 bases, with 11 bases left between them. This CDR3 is CASSPEQGSYEQYF. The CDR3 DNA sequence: TGTGCCAGCAGCCCAGAACAGGGCTCCTACGAGCAGTACTTC.

CDR3 sequence: CASSFRWNTEAFF. In DNA form, the CDR3 reads TGCGCCAGCAGCTTTCGGTGGAACACTGAAGCTTTCTTT. The chain uses TRBV5-1 and TRBJ1-1; D uncertain. Germline CDR1 is SGHRS and CDR2 is YFSETQ. The CDR3 is 13 amino acids. V was trimmed by 2 bases and J by 1 base, leaving 6 bases between them.

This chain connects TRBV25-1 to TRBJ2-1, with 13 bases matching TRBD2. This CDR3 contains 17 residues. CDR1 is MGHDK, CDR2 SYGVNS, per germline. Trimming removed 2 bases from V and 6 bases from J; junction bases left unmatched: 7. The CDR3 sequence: CASSEGTGLAGLNEQFF. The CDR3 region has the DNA TGTGCCAGCAGTGAAGGGACGGGACTAGCGGGACTCAATGAGCAGTTCTTC.